Sequencing of this TCR beta chain was carried out in a study of cytomegalovirus exposure and HLA in healthy donors. Overall study results and limits: As a later analysis revealed, the rate of TCR association differed by HLA locus, with DRB1 most and HLA-C fewest. With high specificity and sensitivity, the classifier reportedly diagnosed cytomegalovirus status.

PCR involved 60 Vbeta and 13 Jbeta primers. The table came from immunoSEQ multiplex PCR; TCRdb's copy has only in-frame clones and leaves some out. Of roughly 200,000 clones listed, around 82% were seen once; the top ten hold over 2%. The CDR3 loop spans 14 amino acids. V was pared by 3 bases and J by 7 bases, with 7 bases of the junction left unmatched. The V gene's germline CDR1 is SGHTA and CDR2 FQGNSA. This clone was counted a single time. The target antigen is unknown. The chain recombines TRBV7-2 with TRBJ2-3, with 7 bases that match TRBD2. The clonotype was recovered from a man in his sixties in good health and CMV-seronegative. Sequencing was carried out using PBMCs. The CDR3 DNA reads as TGTGCCAGCAGCTTGACGGGGGGTAGGAATACGCAGTATTTT. Amino acid sequence: CASSLTGGRNTQYF.